In its sample, the clone carrying this TCR beta chain was seen a few times. The target antigen is unknown. Amplification of TCR alpha and beta CDR3 regions from RNA used iRepertoire nested multiplex PCR. In TCRdb, the multiplex PCR reads were re-called with MiXCR into one record per CDR3 protein. The top ten clones hold more than 10% of a sample with more than 300,000 distinct CDR3 sequences, around 45% of them seen once. Trimming removed 2 bases from V and 9 bases from J, with 11 bases in between. CDR3 length: 12 residues. Germline V gene data show CDR1 as DFQATT and CDR2 as SNEGSKA (reference sequence). This sample was included in a study of glioma-infiltrating T cells. Study outcomes and limitations: A blood CDR3 motif signature was depleted in highly divergent patients.

The rearrangement links TRBV20-1 to TRBJ2-1; tentatively, D is TRBD1 or TRBD2 (5 bases each). This TCR derives from a human donor with low-grade glioma or glioblastoma, undergoing nonglioma brain surgery, or in good health (not recorded which). Sequencing was done on a sample of glioma tissue, nonneoplastic brain tissue, or PBMCs (not recorded which). This CDR3 is CSARSGDGEQFF. The CDR3 DNA is TGCAGTGCTAGATCCGGGGACGGTGAGCAGTTCTTC.